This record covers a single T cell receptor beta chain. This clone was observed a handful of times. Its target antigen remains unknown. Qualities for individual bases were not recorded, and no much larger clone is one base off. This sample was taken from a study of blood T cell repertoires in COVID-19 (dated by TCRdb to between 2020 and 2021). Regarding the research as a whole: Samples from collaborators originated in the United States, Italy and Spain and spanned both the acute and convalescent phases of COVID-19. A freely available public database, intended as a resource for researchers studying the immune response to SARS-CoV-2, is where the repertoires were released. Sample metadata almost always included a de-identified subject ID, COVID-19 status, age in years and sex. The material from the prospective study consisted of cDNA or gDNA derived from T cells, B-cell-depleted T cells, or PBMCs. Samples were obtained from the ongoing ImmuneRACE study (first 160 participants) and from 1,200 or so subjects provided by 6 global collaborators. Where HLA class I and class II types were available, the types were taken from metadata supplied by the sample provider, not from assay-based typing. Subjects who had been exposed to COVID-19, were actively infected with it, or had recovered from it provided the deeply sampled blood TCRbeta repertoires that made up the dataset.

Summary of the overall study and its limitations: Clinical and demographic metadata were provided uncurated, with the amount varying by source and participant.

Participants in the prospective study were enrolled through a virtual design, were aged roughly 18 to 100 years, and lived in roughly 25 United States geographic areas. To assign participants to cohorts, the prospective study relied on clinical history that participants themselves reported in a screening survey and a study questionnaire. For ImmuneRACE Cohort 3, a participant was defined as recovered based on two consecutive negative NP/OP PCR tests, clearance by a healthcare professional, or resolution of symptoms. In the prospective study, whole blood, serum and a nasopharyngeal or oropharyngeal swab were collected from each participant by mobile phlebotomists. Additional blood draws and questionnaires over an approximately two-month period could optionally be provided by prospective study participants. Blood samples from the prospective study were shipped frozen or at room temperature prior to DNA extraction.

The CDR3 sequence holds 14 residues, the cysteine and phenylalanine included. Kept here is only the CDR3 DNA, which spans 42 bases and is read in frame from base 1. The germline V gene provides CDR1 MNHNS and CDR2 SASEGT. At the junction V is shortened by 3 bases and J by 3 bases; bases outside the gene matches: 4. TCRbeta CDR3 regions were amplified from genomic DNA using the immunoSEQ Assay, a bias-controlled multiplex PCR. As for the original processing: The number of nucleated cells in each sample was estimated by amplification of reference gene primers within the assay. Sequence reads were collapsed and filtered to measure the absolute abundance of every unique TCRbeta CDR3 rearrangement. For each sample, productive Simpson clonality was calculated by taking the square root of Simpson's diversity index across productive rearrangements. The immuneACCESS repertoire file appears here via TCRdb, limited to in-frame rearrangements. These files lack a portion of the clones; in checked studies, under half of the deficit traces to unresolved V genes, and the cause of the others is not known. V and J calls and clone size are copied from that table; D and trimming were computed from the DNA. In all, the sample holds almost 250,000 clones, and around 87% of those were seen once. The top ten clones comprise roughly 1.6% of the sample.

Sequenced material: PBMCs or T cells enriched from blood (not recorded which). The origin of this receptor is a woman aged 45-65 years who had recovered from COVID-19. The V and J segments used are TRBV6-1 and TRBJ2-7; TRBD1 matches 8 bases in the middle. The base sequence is TGTGCCAGCAGTGACGGACAGGGCTTCTACGAGCAGTACTTC. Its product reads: CASSDGQGFYEQYF.